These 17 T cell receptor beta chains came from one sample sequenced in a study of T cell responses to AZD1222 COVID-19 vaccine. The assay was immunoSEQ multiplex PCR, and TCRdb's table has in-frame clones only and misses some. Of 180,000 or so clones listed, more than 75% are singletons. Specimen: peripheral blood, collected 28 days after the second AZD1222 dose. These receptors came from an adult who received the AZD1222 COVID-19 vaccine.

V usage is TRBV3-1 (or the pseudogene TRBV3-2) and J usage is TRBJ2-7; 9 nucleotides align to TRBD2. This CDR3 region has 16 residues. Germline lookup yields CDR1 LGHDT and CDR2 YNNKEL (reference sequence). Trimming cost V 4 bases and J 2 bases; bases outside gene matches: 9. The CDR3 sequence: CASSRPTSGLTYEQYF. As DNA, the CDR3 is TGTGCCAGCAGCCGTCCCACTAGCGGGCTAACCTACGAGCAGTACTTC.

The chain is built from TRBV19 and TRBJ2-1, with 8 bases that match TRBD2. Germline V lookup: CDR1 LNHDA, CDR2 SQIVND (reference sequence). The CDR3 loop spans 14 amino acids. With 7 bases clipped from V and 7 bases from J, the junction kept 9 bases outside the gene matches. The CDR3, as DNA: TGTGCCAGTACCACAGGACTAGCTTCTAATGAGCAGTTCTTC. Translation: CASTTGLASNEQFF.

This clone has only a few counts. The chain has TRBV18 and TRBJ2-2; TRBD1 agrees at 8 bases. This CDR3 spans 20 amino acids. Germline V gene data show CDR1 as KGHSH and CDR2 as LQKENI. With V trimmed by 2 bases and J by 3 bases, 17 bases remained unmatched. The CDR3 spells CASSPFVLAGGSLDTGELFF. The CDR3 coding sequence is TGTGCCAGCTCACCATTTGTCCTGGCAGGGGGCTCCTTGGACACCGGGGAGCTGTTTTTT.

The CDR3 bases are TGTGCCAGCAGCTTAAGGACAGGGGCGAACACCGGGGAGCTGTTTTTT. Residues: CASSLRTGANTGELFF. The chain links TRBV7-8 to TRBJ2-2; TRBD1 aligns across 9 bases. Germline CDR1 and CDR2: SGHVS and FQNEAQ. The CDR3 spans 16 residues. J gave up 0 bases and V 2 bases, and 1 base lay outside the gene matches.

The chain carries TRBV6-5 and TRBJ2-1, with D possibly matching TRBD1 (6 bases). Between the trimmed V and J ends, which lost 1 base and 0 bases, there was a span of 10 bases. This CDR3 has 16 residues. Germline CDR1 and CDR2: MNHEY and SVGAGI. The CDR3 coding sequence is TGTGCCAGCAGTTACTTCAGGACAGCCTCCTACAATGAGCAGTTCTTC. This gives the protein CASSYFRTASYNEQFF.

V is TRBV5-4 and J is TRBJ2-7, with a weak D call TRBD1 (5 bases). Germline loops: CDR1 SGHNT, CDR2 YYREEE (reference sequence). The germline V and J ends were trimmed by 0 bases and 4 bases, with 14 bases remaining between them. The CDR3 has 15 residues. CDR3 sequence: CASSLADGAGYEQYF. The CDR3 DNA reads TGTGCCAGCAGCTTGGCCGATGGGGCAGGATACGAGCAGTACTTC.

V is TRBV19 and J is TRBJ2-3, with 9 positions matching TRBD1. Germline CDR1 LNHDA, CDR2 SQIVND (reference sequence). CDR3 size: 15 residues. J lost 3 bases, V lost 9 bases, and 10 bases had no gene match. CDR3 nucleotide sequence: TGTGCCAGCAGAAGGGGGACAGGGAGTACAGATACGCAGTATTTT. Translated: CASRRGTGSTDTQYF.

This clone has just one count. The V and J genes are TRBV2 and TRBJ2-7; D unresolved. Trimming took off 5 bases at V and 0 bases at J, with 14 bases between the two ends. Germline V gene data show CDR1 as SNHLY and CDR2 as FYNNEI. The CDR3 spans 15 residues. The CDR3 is CASSKRGSSSYEQYF. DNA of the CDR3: TGTGCCAGCAGTAAACGCGGCTCCAGCTCCTACGAGCAGTACTTC.

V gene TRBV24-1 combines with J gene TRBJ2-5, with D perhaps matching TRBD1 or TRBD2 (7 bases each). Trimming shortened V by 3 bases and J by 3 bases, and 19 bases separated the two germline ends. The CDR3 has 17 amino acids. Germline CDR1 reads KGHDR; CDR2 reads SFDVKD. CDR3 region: CATSDARGGRQKETQYF. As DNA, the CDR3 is TGTGCCACCAGTGATGCCAGGGGGGGCCGGCAAAAAGAGACCCAGTACTTC.

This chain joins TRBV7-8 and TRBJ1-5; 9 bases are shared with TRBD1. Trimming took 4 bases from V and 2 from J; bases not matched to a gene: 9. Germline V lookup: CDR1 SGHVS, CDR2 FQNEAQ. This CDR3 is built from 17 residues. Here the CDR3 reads CASSYRDRVGGNQPQHF. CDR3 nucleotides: TGTGCCAGCAGCTACCGGGACAGGGTTGGCGGCAATCAGCCCCAGCATTTT.

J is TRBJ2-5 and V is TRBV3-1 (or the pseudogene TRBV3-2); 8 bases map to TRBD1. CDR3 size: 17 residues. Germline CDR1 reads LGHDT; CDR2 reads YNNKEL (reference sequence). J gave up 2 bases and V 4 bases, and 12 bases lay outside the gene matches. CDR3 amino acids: CASSPTRDRWVQETQYF. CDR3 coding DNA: TGTGCCAGCAGCCCCACCCGGGACAGGTGGGTTCAAGAGACCCAGTACTTC.

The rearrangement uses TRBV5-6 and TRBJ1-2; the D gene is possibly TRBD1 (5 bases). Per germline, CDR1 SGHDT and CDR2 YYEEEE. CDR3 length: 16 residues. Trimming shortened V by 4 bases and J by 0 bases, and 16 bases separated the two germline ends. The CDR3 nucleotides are TGTGCCAGCAGCCGGGGGACGGGTGAAGCTAACTATGGCTACACCTTC. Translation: CASSRGTGEANYGYTF.

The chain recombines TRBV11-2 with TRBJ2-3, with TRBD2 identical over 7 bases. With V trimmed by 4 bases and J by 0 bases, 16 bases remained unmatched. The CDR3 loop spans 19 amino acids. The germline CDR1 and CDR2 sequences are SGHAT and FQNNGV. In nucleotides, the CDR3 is TGTGCCAGCAGCTCGTTGGGGACTACCCGCCGGGTTAGCACAGATACGCAGTATTTT. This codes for CASSSLGTTRRVSTDTQYF.

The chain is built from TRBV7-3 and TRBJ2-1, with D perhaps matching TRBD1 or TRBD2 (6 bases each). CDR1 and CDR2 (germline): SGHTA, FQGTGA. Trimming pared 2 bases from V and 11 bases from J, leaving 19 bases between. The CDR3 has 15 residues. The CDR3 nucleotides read TGTGCCAGCAGCTTAGGTTCTGGGGGGCAATCGAAGCAGTTCTTC. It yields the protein CASSLGSGGQSKQFF.

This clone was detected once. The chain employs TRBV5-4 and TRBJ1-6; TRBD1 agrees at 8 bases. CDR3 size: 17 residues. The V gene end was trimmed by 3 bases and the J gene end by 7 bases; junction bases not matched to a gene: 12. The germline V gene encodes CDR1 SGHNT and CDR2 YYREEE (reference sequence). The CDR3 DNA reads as TGTGCCAGCAGCTCTCTGACAGGGGTCCGAATGAATTCACCCCTCCACTTT. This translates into CASSSLTGVRMNSPLHF.

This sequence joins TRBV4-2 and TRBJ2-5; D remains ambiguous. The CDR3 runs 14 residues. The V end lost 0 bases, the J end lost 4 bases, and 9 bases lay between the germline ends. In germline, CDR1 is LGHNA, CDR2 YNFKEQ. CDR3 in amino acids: CASSQDSQTETQYF. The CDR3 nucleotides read TGTGCCAGCAGCCAAGATTCACAGACAGAGACCCAGTACTTC.

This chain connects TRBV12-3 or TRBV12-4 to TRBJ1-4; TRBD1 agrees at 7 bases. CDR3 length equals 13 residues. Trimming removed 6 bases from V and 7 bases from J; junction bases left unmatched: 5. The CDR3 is CASSLGQLEKLFF. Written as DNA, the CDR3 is TGTGCCAGCAGCCTGGGACAGCTTGAAAAACTGTTTTTT.